The rows below give T cell receptor beta chains drawn from one sample of a study of T-cell memory formation after mild COVID-19. TCRdb itself ran the 5' RACE reads through MiXCR, one entry per CDR3 protein. The sample lists roughly 130,000 distinct CDR3 sequences; roughly 15% were seen once. Source material: PBMCs or a T cell subset sorted from them (not recorded which). The receptors come from an adult woman who had mild COVID-19 (a few samples of this study predate the infection). Cell type and time point are not known. Both conserved end residues are part of each CDR3. The D gene is left open where the match is weak. Size is stated for part of the rows, as once, few or many counts, or as a class when the clone is expanded.

clone size: NA; J gene: TRBJ2-7; D gene: TRBD2; V gene: TRBV19; CDR3 protein: CASSPGLGAGEQYF; CDR3 DNA: TGTGCCAGTAGTCCGGGACTAGGGGCCGGCGAGCAGTACTTC
clone size: NA; J gene: TRBJ2-1; D gene: NA; V gene: TRBV2; CDR3 protein: CASSWDSGEQFF; CDR3 DNA: TGTGCCAGCAGTTGGGACTCGGGTGAGCAGTTCTTC
clone size: NA; J gene: TRBJ2-7; D gene: NA; V gene: TRBV7-4; CDR3 protein: CASSRGSAEQYF; CDR3 DNA: TGTGCCAGCAGCCGGGGGTCCGCCGAGCAGTACTTC
clone size: NA; J gene: TRBJ1-1; D gene: NA; V gene: TRBV19; CDR3 protein: CASSIDGGQLNTEAFF; CDR3 DNA: TGTGCCAGTAGTATAGATGGGGGGCAACTGAACACTGAAGCTTTCTTT
clone size: few; J gene: TRBJ2-1; D gene: TRBD2; V gene: TRBV5-1; CDR3 protein: CASSPRAAGAYNEQFF; CDR3 DNA: TGCGCCAGCAGCCCCCGTGCGGCGGGAGCATACAATGAGCAGTTCTTC
clone size: NA; J gene: TRBJ1-6; D gene: NA; V gene: TRBV25-1; CDR3 protein: CASSESDGLMYGPLHF; CDR3 DNA: TGTGCCAGCAGTGAGTCGGACGGCCTAATGTACGGACCCCTCCACTTT
clone size: NA; J gene: TRBJ2-1; D gene: TRBD2; V gene: TRBV6-5; CDR3 protein: CASSYSGRVLSWDDEQFF; CDR3 DNA: TGTGCCAGCAGTTACTCTGGGAGGGTCTTGAGTTGGGACGATGAGCAGTTCTTC
clone size: many; J gene: TRBJ2-1; D gene: TRBD1; V gene: TRBV10-3; CDR3 protein: CAIRRQGRGANEQFF; CDR3 DNA: TGTGCCATCAGGCGACAGGGTAGAGGGGCCAATGAGCAGTTCTTC
clone size: NA; J gene: TRBJ1-1; D gene: NA; V gene: TRBV20-1; CDR3 protein: CSARDAPPDFF; CDR3 DNA: TGCAGTGCTAGAGATGCCCCACCAGATTTCTTT
clone size: NA; J gene: TRBJ2-6; D gene: NA; V gene: TRBV6-5; CDR3 protein: CASTSEGYSPGANVLTF; CDR3 DNA: TGTGCCAGCACCTCAGAGGGCTACTCTCCTGGGGCCAACGTCCTGACTTTC
clone size: NA; J gene: TRBJ1-5; D gene: NA; V gene: TRBV4-3; CDR3 protein: CASSPRRDGLNQPQHF; CDR3 DNA: TGCGCCAGCAGCCCCCGCCGGGACGGCCTAAATCAGCCCCAGCATTTT
clone size: few; J gene: TRBJ2-7; D gene: TRBD2; V gene: TRBV12-3/TRBV12-4; CDR3 protein: CASSSPPTSFHSYEQYF; CDR3 DNA: TGTGCCAGCAGTTCACCTCCGACTAGCTTTCACTCCTACGAGCAGTACTTC
clone size: few; J gene: TRBJ2-7; D gene: TRBD2; V gene: TRBV4-1; CDR3 protein: CASSQEGLPYEQYF; CDR3 DNA: TGCGCCAGCAGCCAAGAGGGACTACCTTACGAGCAGTACTTC
clone size: NA; J gene: TRBJ2-3; D gene: NA; V gene: TRBV29-1; CDR3 protein: CSVDAGTDTQYF; CDR3 DNA: TGCAGCGTTGATGCAGGCACAGATACGCAGTATTTT
clone size: many; J gene: TRBJ2-7; D gene: NA; V gene: TRBV7-8; CDR3 protein: CASRPEQFGEQYF; CDR3 DNA: TGTGCCAGCAGACCCGAGCAATTCGGCGAGCAGTACTTC
clone size: NA; J gene: TRBJ2-2; D gene: NA; V gene: TRBV30; CDR3 protein: CAWTNTGELFF; CDR3 DNA: TGTGCCTGGACGAACACCGGGGAGCTGTTTTTT
clone size: NA; J gene: TRBJ2-5; D gene: NA; V gene: TRBV12-3/TRBV12-4; CDR3 protein: CASSLGPRTQYF; CDR3 DNA: TGTGCCAGCAGTTTGGGGCCCAGGACCCAGTACTTC
clone size: NA; J gene: TRBJ2-1; D gene: TRBD2; V gene: TRBV20-1; CDR3 protein: CSAGGTRLNEQFF; CDR3 DNA: TGCAGTGCAGGGGGGACTAGACTTAATGAGCAGTTCTTC
clone size: few; J gene: TRBJ1-5; D gene: NA; V gene: TRBV7-9; CDR3 protein: CASSPFGDQPQHF; CDR3 DNA: TGTGCCAGCAGCCCTTTCGGGGACCAGCCCCAGCATTTT
clone size: medium-sized; J gene: TRBJ2-5; D gene: TRBD2; V gene: TRBV5-5; CDR3 protein: CASSFNAGLNQETQYF; CDR3 DNA: TGTGCCAGCAGCTTTAATGCGGGACTAAACCAAGAGACCCAGTACTTC
clone size: many; J gene: TRBJ2-5; D gene: NA; V gene: TRBV12-3/TRBV12-4; CDR3 protein: CASSLAGTGWRLETQYF; CDR3 DNA: TGTGCCAGCAGTTTAGCGGGAACAGGGTGGCGGTTGGAGACCCAGTACTTC
clone size: few; J gene: TRBJ2-5; D gene: NA; V gene: TRBV7-9; CDR3 protein: CATGIPQETQYF; CDR3 DNA: TGTGCCACCGGGATCCCACAAGAGACCCAGTACTTC
clone size: few; J gene: TRBJ2-1; D gene: NA; V gene: TRBV5-1; CDR3 protein: CASSMEIERFF; CDR3 DNA: TGCGCCAGCAGCATGGAGATCGAGCGGTTCTTC
clone size: many; J gene: TRBJ2-2; D gene: TRBD1; V gene: TRBV20-1; CDR3 protein: CSAREPSGTATGELFF; CDR3 DNA: TGCAGTGCTAGAGAACCCTCCGGGACAGCCACCGGGGAGCTGTTTTTT
clone size: few; J gene: TRBJ2-7; D gene: TRBD1; V gene: TRBV30; CDR3 protein: CAWYLTGCSYEQYF; CDR3 DNA: TGTGCCTGGTATCTGACAGGGTGCTCCTACGAGCAGTACTTC
clone size: NA; J gene: TRBJ2-7; D gene: NA; V gene: TRBV18; CDR3 protein: CASSPVHSLGYEQYF; CDR3 DNA: TGTGCCAGCTCTCCCGTCCACAGTTTGGGCTACGAGCAGTACTTC
clone size: NA; J gene: TRBJ2-7; D gene: NA; V gene: TRBV7-2; CDR3 protein: CASSSGRGGHEQYF; CDR3 DNA: TGTGCCAGCAGCAGTGGGAGGGGGGGCCACGAGCAGTACTTC
clone size: few; J gene: TRBJ2-3; D gene: TRBD2; V gene: TRBV5-1; CDR3 protein: CASSFFSGAPDTQYF; CDR3 DNA: TGCGCCAGCAGCTTCTTTAGCGGGGCCCCAGATACGCAGTATTTT
clone size: NA; J gene: TRBJ2-4; D gene: NA; V gene: TRBV5-1; CDR3 protein: CASSVRGRDIQYF; CDR3 DNA: TGCGCCAGCAGCGTCCGGGGGCGAGACATTCAGTACTTC
clone size: few; J gene: TRBJ2-2; D gene: TRBD2; V gene: TRBV7-6; CDR3 protein: CASSSGTTNTGELFF; CDR3 DNA: TGTGCCAGCAGCTCCGGGACTACGAACACCGGGGAGCTGTTTTTT
clone size: NA; J gene: TRBJ2-1; D gene: TRBD2; V gene: TRBV19; CDR3 protein: CASSSRTSGSIYEQFF; CDR3 DNA: TGTGCCAGTAGTTCCCGGACTAGCGGGAGTATCTATGAGCAGTTCTTC
clone size: few; J gene: TRBJ2-3; D gene: TRBD2; V gene: TRBV6-2/TRBV6-3; CDR3 protein: CASRFTVSGALTDTQYF; CDR3 DNA: TGTGCCAGCAGATTTACTGTGAGCGGGGCGCTTACAGATACGCAGTATTTT
clone size: few; J gene: TRBJ1-1; D gene: TRBD1; V gene: TRBV11-2; CDR3 protein: CASSLPGQGRDRDTEAFF; CDR3 DNA: TGTGCCAGCAGCTTACCGGGACAGGGCAGAGATCGGGACACTGAAGCTTTCTTT
clone size: few; J gene: TRBJ1-1; D gene: NA; V gene: TRBV14; CDR3 protein: CASSQDQAPQNTEAFF; CDR3 DNA: TGTGCCAGCAGCCAAGACCAAGCCCCACAGAACACTGAAGCTTTCTTT
clone size: many; J gene: TRBJ2-7; D gene: NA; V gene: TRBV7-6; CDR3 protein: CASSSRDSYEQYF; CDR3 DNA: TGTGCCAGCAGCTCGCGGGATTCTTACGAGCAGTACTTC
clone size: NA; J gene: TRBJ2-7; D gene: TRBD2; V gene: TRBV12-3/TRBV12-4; CDR3 protein: CASSLGGDRPYEQYF; CDR3 DNA: TGTGCCAGCAGTTTGGGGGGGGACCGCCCCTACGAGCAGTACTTC
clone size: NA; J gene: TRBJ2-7; D gene: NA; V gene: TRBV5-4; CDR3 protein: CASSLNHRGTYEQYF; CDR3 DNA: TGTGCCAGCAGCCTTAACCATAGGGGAACCTACGAGCAGTACTTC
clone size: few; J gene: TRBJ2-1; D gene: NA; V gene: TRBV29-1; CDR3 protein: CSVLFSRNEQFF; CDR3 DNA: TGCAGCGTACTGTTTTCACGCAATGAGCAGTTCTTC
clone size: NA; J gene: TRBJ2-1; D gene: TRBD1; V gene: TRBV12-3/TRBV12-4; CDR3 protein: CASRPKGAGGDEQFF; CDR3 DNA: TGTGCCAGCAGACCAAAAGGTGCAGGGGGTGATGAGCAGTTCTTC
clone size: few; J gene: TRBJ2-5; D gene: NA; V gene: TRBV12-3/TRBV12-4; CDR3 protein: CASSFIGTQETQYF; CDR3 DNA: TGTGCCAGCAGTTTTATCGGGACCCAAGAGACCCAGTACTTC
clone size: few; J gene: TRBJ2-7; D gene: TRBD1; V gene: TRBV7-2; CDR3 protein: CASSQNGQGIAHEQYF; CDR3 DNA: TGTGCCAGCAGCCAGAATGGACAGGGGATTGCACACGAGCAGTACTTC
clone size: NA; J gene: TRBJ1-1; D gene: NA; V gene: TRBV6-5; CDR3 protein: CASRNPWGQGSTEAFF; CDR3 DNA: TGTGCCAGCAGAAACCCCTGGGGGCAGGGGAGCACTGAAGCTTTCTTT
clone size: NA; J gene: TRBJ1-2; D gene: TRBD1; V gene: TRBV6-5; CDR3 protein: CASRLDRGFNYGYTF; CDR3 DNA: TGTGCCAGCAGGCTCGACAGGGGGTTTAACTATGGCTACACCTTC
clone size: NA; J gene: TRBJ2-3; D gene: TRBD1; V gene: TRBV12-3/TRBV12-4; CDR3 protein: CASRTGTGMTDTQYF; CDR3 DNA: TGTGCCAGCAGAACCGGGACAGGTATGACAGATACGCAGTATTTT